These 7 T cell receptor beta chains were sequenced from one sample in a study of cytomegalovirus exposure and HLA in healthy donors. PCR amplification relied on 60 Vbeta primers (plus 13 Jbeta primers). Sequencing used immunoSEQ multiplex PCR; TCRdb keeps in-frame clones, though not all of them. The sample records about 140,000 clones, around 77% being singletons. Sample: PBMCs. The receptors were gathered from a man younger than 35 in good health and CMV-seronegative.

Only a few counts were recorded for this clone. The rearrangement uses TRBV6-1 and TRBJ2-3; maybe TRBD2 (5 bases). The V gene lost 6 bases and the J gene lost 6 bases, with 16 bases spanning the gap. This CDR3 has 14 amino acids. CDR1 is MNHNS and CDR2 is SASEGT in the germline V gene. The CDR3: CASSPPGWLDTQYF. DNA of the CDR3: TGTGCCAGCAGCCCCCCGGGGTGGTTGGATACGCAGTATTTT.

The CDR3 region has the DNA TGTGCCAGCAGCCAAGAATCCGGGGGTAGCCGAGAGACCCAGTACTTC. Its translation is CASSQESGGSRETQYF. The J gene is TRBJ2-5, the V gene TRBV14; D might be TRBD2 (6 bases). Trimming stripped 0 bases from V and 4 bases from J, with 15 bases between. The CDR3 has 16 amino acids. The V gene's germline CDR1 is SGHDN and CDR2 FVKESK.

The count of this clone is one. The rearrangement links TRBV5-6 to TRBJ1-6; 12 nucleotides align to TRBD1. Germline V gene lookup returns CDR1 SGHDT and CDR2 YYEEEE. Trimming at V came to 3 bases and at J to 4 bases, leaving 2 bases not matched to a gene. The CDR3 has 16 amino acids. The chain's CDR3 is CASSWGQGAYNSPLHF. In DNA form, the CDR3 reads TGTGCCAGCAGCTGGGGACAGGGGGCGTATAATTCACCCCTCCACTTT.

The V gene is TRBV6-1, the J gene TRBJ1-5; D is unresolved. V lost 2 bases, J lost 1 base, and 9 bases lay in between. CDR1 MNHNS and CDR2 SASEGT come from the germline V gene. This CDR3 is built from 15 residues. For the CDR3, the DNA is TGTGCCAGCAGTGAATCGCGGGGAAGCAATCAGCCCCAGCATTTT. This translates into CASSESRGSNQPQHF.

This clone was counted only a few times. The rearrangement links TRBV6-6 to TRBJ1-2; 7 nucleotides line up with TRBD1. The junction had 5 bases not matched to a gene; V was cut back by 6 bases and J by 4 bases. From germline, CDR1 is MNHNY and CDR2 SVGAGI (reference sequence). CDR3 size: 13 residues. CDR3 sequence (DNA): TGTGCCAGCAGGGTGACAGGGCCCTATGGCTACACCTTC. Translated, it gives CASRVTGPYGYTF.

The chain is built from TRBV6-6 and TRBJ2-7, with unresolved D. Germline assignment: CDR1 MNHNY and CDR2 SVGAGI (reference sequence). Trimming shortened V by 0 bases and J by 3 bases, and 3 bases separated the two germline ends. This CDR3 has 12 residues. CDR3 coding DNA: TGTGCCAGCAGTTACTCCAACTACGAGCAGTACTTC. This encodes CASSYSNYEQYF.

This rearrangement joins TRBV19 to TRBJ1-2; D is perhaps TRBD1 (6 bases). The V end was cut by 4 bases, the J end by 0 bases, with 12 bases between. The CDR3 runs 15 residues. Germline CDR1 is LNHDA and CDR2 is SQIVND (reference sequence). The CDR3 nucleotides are TGTGCCAGTAGTACGACAGGCCCCGCTAACTATGGCTACACCTTC. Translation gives CASSTTGPANYGYTF.